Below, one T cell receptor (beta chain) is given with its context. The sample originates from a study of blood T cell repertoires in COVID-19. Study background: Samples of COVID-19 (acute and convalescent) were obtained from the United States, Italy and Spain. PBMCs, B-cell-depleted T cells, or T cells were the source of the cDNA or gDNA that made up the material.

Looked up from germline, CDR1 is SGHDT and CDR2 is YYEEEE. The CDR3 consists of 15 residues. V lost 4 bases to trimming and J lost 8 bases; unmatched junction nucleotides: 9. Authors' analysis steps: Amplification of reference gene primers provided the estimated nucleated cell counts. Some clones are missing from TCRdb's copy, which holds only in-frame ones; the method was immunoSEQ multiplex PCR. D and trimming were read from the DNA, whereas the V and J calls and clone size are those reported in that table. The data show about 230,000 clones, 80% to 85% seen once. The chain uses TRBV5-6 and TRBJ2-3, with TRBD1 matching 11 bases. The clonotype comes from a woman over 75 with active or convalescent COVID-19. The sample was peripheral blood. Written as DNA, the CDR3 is TGTGCCAGCAGCAGAGGGGACAGGGGGTTTGTTACGCAGTATTTT. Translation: CASSRGDRGFVTQYF.